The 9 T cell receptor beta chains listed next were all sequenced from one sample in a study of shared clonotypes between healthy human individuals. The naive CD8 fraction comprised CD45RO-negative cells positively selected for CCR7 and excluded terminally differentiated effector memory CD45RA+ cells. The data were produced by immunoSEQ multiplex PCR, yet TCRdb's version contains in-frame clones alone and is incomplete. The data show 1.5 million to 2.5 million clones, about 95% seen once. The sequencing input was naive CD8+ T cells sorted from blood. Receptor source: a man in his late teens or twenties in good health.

The CDR3 DNA follows: TGTGCCAGCAGTGAGACAGCCGAAGGAAATCAGCCCCAGCATTTT. Protein product: CASSETAEGNQPQHF. The chain recombines TRBV2 with TRBJ1-5; a weak D match, TRBD1 (5 bases). Germline loops: CDR1 SNHLY, CDR2 FYNNEI. The V and J ends lost 3 bases and 4 bases respectively, with 13 bases between them. This CDR3 has 15 amino acids.

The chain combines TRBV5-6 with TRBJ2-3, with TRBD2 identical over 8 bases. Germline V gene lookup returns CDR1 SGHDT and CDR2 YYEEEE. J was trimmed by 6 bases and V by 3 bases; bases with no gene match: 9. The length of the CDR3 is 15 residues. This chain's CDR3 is CASSSPGLGWDTQYF. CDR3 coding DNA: TGTGCCAGCAGCTCTCCGGGACTAGGGTGGGATACGCAGTATTTT.

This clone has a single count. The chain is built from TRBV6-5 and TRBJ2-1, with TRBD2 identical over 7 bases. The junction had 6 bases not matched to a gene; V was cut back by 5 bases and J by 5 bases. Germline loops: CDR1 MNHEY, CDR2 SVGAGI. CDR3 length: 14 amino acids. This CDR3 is CASSPSGEDNEQFF. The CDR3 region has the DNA TGTGCCAGCAGTCCAAGCGGGGAGGACAATGAGCAGTTCTTC.

The CDR3: CASSLAGVQDQETQYF. Here the CDR3 DNA reads TGTGCCAGCAGCTTAGCCGGCGTACAGGACCAAGAGACCCAGTACTTC. The rearrangement uses TRBV7-9 and TRBJ2-5; D may be TRBD1 (5 bases). This CDR3 is 16 amino acids long. V lost 0 bases and J 0 bases, leaving 11 bases between the germline ends. Looked up from germline, CDR1 is SEHNR and CDR2 is FQNEAQ (reference sequence).

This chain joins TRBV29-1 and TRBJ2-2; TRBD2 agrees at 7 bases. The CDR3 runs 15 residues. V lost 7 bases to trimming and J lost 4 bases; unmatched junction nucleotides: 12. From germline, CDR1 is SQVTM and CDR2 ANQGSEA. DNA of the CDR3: TGCAGCGGTGGAGTGGGAGGGCCGAGCACCGGGGAGCTGTTTTTT. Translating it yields CSGGVGGPSTGELFF.

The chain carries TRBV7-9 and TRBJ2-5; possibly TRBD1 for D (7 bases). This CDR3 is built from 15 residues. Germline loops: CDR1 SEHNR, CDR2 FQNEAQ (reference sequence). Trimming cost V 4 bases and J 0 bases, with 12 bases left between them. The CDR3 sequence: CASSSGDSHQETQYF. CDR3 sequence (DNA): TGTGCCAGCAGCTCGGGGGACAGTCACCAAGAGACCCAGTACTTC. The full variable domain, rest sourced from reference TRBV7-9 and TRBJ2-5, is DTGVSQNPRHKITKRGQNVTFRCDPISEHNRLYWYRQTLGQGPEFLTYFQNEAQLEKSRLLSDRFSAERPKGSFSTLEIQRTEQGDSAMYLCASSSGDSHQETQYFGPGTRLLVL.

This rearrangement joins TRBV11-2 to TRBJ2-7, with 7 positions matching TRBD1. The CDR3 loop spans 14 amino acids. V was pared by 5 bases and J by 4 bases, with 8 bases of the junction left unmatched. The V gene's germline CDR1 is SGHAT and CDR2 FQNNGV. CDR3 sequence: CASSANRGAYEQYF. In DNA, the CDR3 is TGTGCCAGCAGCGCGAACAGGGGAGCGTACGAGCAGTACTTC.

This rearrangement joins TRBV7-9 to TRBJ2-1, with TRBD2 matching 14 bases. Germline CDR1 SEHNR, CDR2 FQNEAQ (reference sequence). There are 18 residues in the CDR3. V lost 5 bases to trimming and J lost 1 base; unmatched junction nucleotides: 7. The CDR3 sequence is CASSPRTSGGLSYNEQFF. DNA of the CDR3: TGTGCCAGCAGCCCCCGGACTAGCGGGGGGTTATCCTACAATGAGCAGTTCTTC.

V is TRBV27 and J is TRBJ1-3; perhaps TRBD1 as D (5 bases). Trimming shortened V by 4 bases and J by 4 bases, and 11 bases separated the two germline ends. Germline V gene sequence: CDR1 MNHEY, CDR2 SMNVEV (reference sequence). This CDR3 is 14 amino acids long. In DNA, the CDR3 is TGTGCCAGCAGTTCCTTGACAGCGGGAAACACCATATATTTT. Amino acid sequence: CASSSLTAGNTIYF.